The 26 T cell receptor beta chains presented below share a single source sample, sequenced in a study of early T cells in non-severe SARS-CoV-2 infection. TCRdb processed the 5' RACE reads anew with MiXCR; each CDR3 protein has one entry. The sample comprises tens of thousands of distinct CDR3 sequences, about 8% of which are singletons, and 9.5% to 15% rests with the top ten. Source: whole blood, taken at baseline. Receptor source: an adult who was a healthcare worker with PCR-confirmed SARS-CoV-2 infection or an uninfected control (not recorded which).

Only a few counts were recorded for this clonotype. The genes are TRBV6-5 and TRBJ2-5; 7 bases are shared with TRBD1. V shed 5 bases and J 2 bases; nucleotides not matched to a gene: 5. Germline CDR1 MNHEY, CDR2 SVGAGI. The CDR3 sequence is 14 residues long. The CDR3 DNA is TGTGCCAGCAGTCAACCGGGACAGCAAGAGACCCAGTACTTC. Its translation: CASSQPGQQETQYF.

This clonotype is labeled as medium-sized (0.01 to 0.1%). CDR3 residues: CASSSDRVGQETQYF. CDR3 nucleotide sequence: TGCGCCAGCAGCTCGGACAGGGTGGGACAAGAGACCCAGTACTTC. The gene calls are TRBV5-1 and TRBJ2-5, with 8 nucleotides matching TRBD1. CDR3 length: 15 amino acids. With V trimmed by 3 bases and J by 2 bases, 6 bases remained unmatched. Per germline, CDR1 SGHRS and CDR2 YFSETQ.

The chain recombines TRBV20-1 with TRBJ1-5, with D tentatively TRBD1 (5 bases). This CDR3 contains 15 residues. CDR1 and CDR2 from the germline V gene are DFQATT and SNEGSKA (reference sequence). Deletions cut 3 bases from V and 3 bases from J, with 15 bases between. As DNA, the CDR3 is TGCAGTGCTAGCCCCCCAGGGAGAGTCAATCAGCCCCAGCATTTT. This codes for CSASPPGRVNQPQHF.

V is TRBV3-1 and J is TRBJ2-5, with TRBD2 identical over 7 bases. The germline gives CDR1 LGHDT, CDR2 YNNKEL (reference sequence). After removal of 0 bases from V and 6 bases from J, the junction contained 10 bases not matched to a gene. CDR3 length: 16 amino acids. The CDR3 loop reads CASSQDPVDSGKTQYF. The CDR3 bases are TGTGCCAGCAGCCAAGACCCCGTCGACAGCGGGAAGACCCAGTACTTC.

The chain couples TRBV20-1 to TRBJ2-7; D uncertain. This CDR3 contains 13 residues. Germline V gene lookup returns CDR1 DFQATT and CDR2 SNEGSKA (reference sequence). Between the trimmed V and J ends, which lost 5 bases and 1 base, there was a span of 12 bases. The CDR3 nucleotides are TGCAGTGCTCTTAGGTCTATGTCCTACGAGCAGTACTTC. Translated, it gives CSALRSMSYEQYF.

The chain carries TRBV24-1 and TRBJ2-3; no clear D gene. Trimming stripped 4 bases from V and 2 bases from J, with 3 bases between. The CDR3 has 12 residues. Germline V lookup: CDR1 KGHDR, CDR2 SFDVKD. CDR3 loop: CATSDSTDTQYF. The CDR3 coding sequence is TGTGCCACCAGTGACTCCACAGATACGCAGTATTTT.

Only a few counts were recorded for this clonotype. The CDR3 DNA sequence: TGTGCCAGCAGCTTAGATCCGGGGACTAGCAAAGAGTATTTT. Amino acids: CASSLDPGTSKEYF. This chain links TRBV11-2 with TRBJ2-3; 9 bases are shared with TRBD2. Germline CDR1 is SGHAT and CDR2 is FQNNGV. The CDR3 extends over 14 amino acids. V gave up 0 bases and J gave up 13 bases; unmatched junction bases: 8. Full variable domain (rest looked up from reference TRBV11-2 and TRBJ2-3): EAGVAQSPRYKIIEKRQSVAFWCNPISGHATLYWYQQILGQGPKLLIQFQNNGVVDDSQLPKDRFSAERLKGVDSTLKIQPAKLEDSAVYLCASSLDPGTSKEYFGPGTRLTVL.

The chain combines TRBV7-2 with TRBJ2-7; tentative D call: TRBD1 (5 bases). The CDR3 runs 13 residues. Deletions cut 3 bases from V and 3 bases from J, with 9 bases between. The germline V gene has CDR1 SGHTA and CDR2 FQGNSA. CDR3 region: CASSLGRDYEQYF. The CDR3 nucleotides are TGTGCCAGCAGCTTGGGCAGGGACTACGAGCAGTACTTC.

This clonotype was seen many times. This chain connects TRBV4-3 to TRBJ2-1, with unresolved D. Germline CDR1 is LGHNA and CDR2 is YSLEER. Deletions cut 0 bases from V and 0 bases from J, with 12 bases between. The CDR3 length is 17 residues. The CDR3 sequence: CASSQDYARSSYNEQFF. The CDR3, as DNA: TGCGCCAGCAGCCAAGACTATGCGAGAAGCTCCTACAATGAGCAGTTCTTC.

This clonotype was detected ten times or more. The chain combines TRBV20-1 with TRBJ1-5; perhaps TRBD1 as D (5 bases). This CDR3 is 17 amino acids long. The V end was cut by 0 bases, the J end by 3 bases, with 18 bases between. Germline loops: CDR1 DFQATT, CDR2 SNEGSKA (reference sequence). In DNA, the CDR3 is TGCAGTGCTAGAGATCCTCGCTCTAGGGGTCCCAATCAGCCCCAGCATTTT. Translated: CSARDPRSRGPNQPQHF.

This clonotype was seen only a few times. The chain employs TRBV30 and TRBJ1-4; D remains ambiguous. This CDR3 comprises 15 residues. Germline V lookup: CDR1 GTSNPN, CDR2 SVGIG (reference sequence). Trimming shortened V by 3 bases and J by 8 bases, and 19 bases separated the two germline ends. CDR3 protein: CAWRRPGLRGEKLFF. The CDR3 DNA follows: TGTGCCTGGAGGAGGCCGGGTCTAAGAGGAGAAAAACTGTTTTTT.

This clonotype turned up a few times. The CDR3 DNA sequence: TGTGCCAGCAGTGAACAACTAGTAGGAACCGGGGAGCTGTTTTTT. Its translation: CASSEQLVGTGELFF. The V gene is TRBV6-1, the J gene TRBJ2-2; D is possibly TRBD2 (5 bases). Germline CDR1 MNHNS, CDR2 SASEGT. V was trimmed by 2 bases and J by 5 bases, leaving 12 bases between them. The CDR3 runs to 15 residues.

In its sample, this clonotype was seen many times. This chain links TRBV27 with TRBJ2-7, with D perhaps matching TRBD1 (5 bases). The CDR3 has 16 amino acids. V lost 4 bases, J lost 3 bases, and 19 bases lay in between. Per the germline V gene, CDR1 is MNHEY and CDR2 is SMNVEV (reference sequence). CDR3 coding DNA: TGTGCCAGCAGTTCGACCGGACACCAAAACTACTACGAGCAGTACTTC. Encoded protein: CASSSTGHQNYYEQYF.

V is TRBV30 and J is TRBJ1-2, with D perhaps TRBD1 (5 bases). Germline loops: CDR1 GTSNPN, CDR2 SVGIG (reference sequence). This CDR3 has 14 residues. The V and J ends lost 3 bases and 3 bases respectively, with 14 bases between them. The CDR3 is CAWSRKQEYYGYTF. In DNA, the CDR3 is TGTGCCTGGAGCCGAAAACAGGAGTACTATGGCTACACCTTC.

At least ten counts were recorded for this clonotype. This chain connects TRBV4-1 to TRBJ1-4, with 8 nucleotides matching TRBD1. With V trimmed by 4 bases and J by 5 bases, 6 bases remained unmatched. The CDR3 spans 15 residues. CDR1 MGHRA and CDR2 YSYEKL come from the germline V gene. CDR3 protein: CASSLANRGNEKLFF. The CDR3 region has the DNA TGCGCCAGCAGCCTAGCCAACAGGGGGAATGAAAAACTGTTTTTT.

This chain joins TRBV5-1 and TRBJ1-1, with TRBD1 identical over 10 bases. The CDR3 is made up of 15 amino acids. CDR1 SGHRS and CDR2 YFSETQ come from the germline V gene. Trimming removed 5 bases from V and 5 bases from J; junction bases left unmatched: 9. CDR3: CASRLTGGRETEAFF. The DNA for the CDR3 is TGCGCCAGCAGACTGACAGGGGGCCGGGAAACTGAAGCTTTCTTT.

This clonotype was observed at least ten times. The CDR3 DNA follows: TGTGCCACCAGCAGGGGACAATACAACGAGCAGTACTTC. Translation gives CATSRGQYNEQYF. This rearrangement joins TRBV15 to TRBJ2-7; the D gene is possibly TRBD1 (6 bases). This CDR3 is built from 13 residues. Germline V gene data show CDR1 as LNHNV and CDR2 as YYDKDF (reference sequence). The V gene lost 3 bases and the J gene lost 5 bases, with 11 bases spanning the gap. Full variable domain (missing parts from reference TRBV15 and TRBJ2-7): DAMVIQNPRYQVTQFGKPVTLSCSQTLNHNVMYWYQQKSSQAPKLLFHYYDKDFNNEADTPDNFQSRRPNTSFCFLDIRSPGLGDTAMYLCATSRGQYNEQYFGPGTRLTVT.

A few counts support this clonotype. The V call is TRBV20-1, the J call TRBJ2-7; D perhaps matches TRBD2 (6 bases). This CDR3 has 13 residues. Trimming took off 3 bases at V and 0 bases at J, with 9 bases between the two ends. The V gene's germline CDR1 is DFQATT and CDR2 SNEGSKA (reference sequence). The CDR3: CSASGGLSYEQYF. CDR3 in DNA: TGCAGTGCTAGCGGGGGTCTCTCCTACGAGCAGTACTTC.

This clonotype was detected ten times or more. The chain employs TRBV10-2 and TRBJ2-3; no definite D call. Trimming removed 2 bases from V and 2 bases from J, with 8 bases in between. The CDR3 length is 14 residues. In germline, CDR1 is WSHSY, CDR2 SAAADI. CDR3 loop: CASSETVSTDTQYF. The CDR3 DNA follows: TGCGCCAGCAGTGAGACGGTCTCCACAGATACGCAGTATTTT.

The rearrangement joins TRBV11-2 to TRBJ2-1; 8 positions agree with TRBD2. The germline CDR1 and CDR2 sequences are SGHAT and FQNNGV. The junction had 21 bases not matched to a gene; V was cut back by 5 bases and J by 12 bases. The CDR3 totals 17 residues. The DNA of the CDR3 is TGTGCCAGCAGCCCCTCCTCGCCGGTTAGCGGGGACCTCGGGCAGTTCTTC. It codes for CASSPSSPVSGDLGQFF.

The gene calls are TRBV28 and TRBJ2-5, with 9 bases aligning to TRBD2. J lost 4 bases, V lost 8 bases, and 5 bases had no gene match. The length of the CDR3 is 13 residues. Germline CDR1 and CDR2: MDHEN and SYDVKM. CDR3 region: CASGGGALETQYF. The CDR3 DNA reads as TGTGCCAGCGGCGGGGGGGCTCTAGAGACCCAGTACTTC.

This clonotype has more than one count but fewer than ten. The rearrangement links TRBV24-1 to TRBJ2-3; perhaps D is TRBD1 or TRBD2 (5 bases each). Germline-derived CDR1 and CDR2 are KGHDR and SFDVKD. The V gene lost 6 bases and the J gene lost 2 bases, with 20 bases spanning the gap. The CDR3 sequence is 17 residues long. CDR3 in amino acids: CATSRGIKGSNTDTQYF. The CDR3 coding sequence is TGTGCCACCAGTCGGGGAATCAAGGGGAGTAACACAGATACGCAGTATTTT.

This clonotype was observed at least ten times. The chain combines TRBV20-1 with TRBJ2-3; D gene uncertain. CDR3 size: 12 residues. CDR1 and CDR2 from the germline V gene are DFQATT and SNEGSKA (reference sequence). Between the trimmed V and J ends, which lost 5 bases and 6 bases, there was a span of 12 bases. This CDR3 is CSAWAQGDTQYF. Written as DNA, the CDR3 is TGCAGTGCTTGGGCCCAAGGGGATACGCAGTATTTT.

The sample holds many counts of this clonotype. The rearrangement uses TRBV5-1 and TRBJ2-3, with TRBD1 as a possible D gene (6 bases). The V end was cut by 4 bases, the J end by 1 base, with 10 bases between. CDR1 is SGHRS, CDR2 YFSETQ, per germline. CDR3 length: 14 amino acids. The CDR3 reads CASSTGHRTDTQYF. CDR3 coding DNA: TGCGCCAGCAGCACGGGACATCGCACAGATACGCAGTATTTT.

In this sample, this clonotype turned up a few times. The chain is built from TRBV19 and TRBJ2-7; 8 positions agree with TRBD1. J was trimmed by 2 bases and V by 6 bases; bases with no gene match: 6. Germline CDR1 reads LNHDA; CDR2 reads SQIVND (reference sequence). The CDR3 contains 14 residues. Here the CDR3 DNA reads TGTGCCAGTAGGGGAGGACAGGGAGCCTACGAGCAGTACTTC. Its protein product is CASRGGQGAYEQYF.

Notes on this clonotype: At one of its ends the junction is not consistent with the germline gene, which may arise from a read error. The gene calls are TRBV6-1 and TRBJ1-4; D is perhaps TRBD1 (6 bases). Germline assignment: CDR1 MNHNS and CDR2 SASEGT. The CDR3 is 15 residues long. In DNA, the CDR3 is TGTGCCAGCAGTGAAACGACAGGCGATATTGAAATACTGTTTTTT. Translating it yields CASSETTGDIEILFF.